This entry lists 7 T cell receptor beta chains sequenced from one sample in a study of OX40 agonist ivuxolimab in advanced cancers. Sequencing was performed with immunoSEQ multiplex PCR; in TCRdb, only in-frame clones are kept and a portion is missing. The sample shows 55,000 to 75,000 clones, 70% to 90% of them seen only once. Sequencing used CD4+ or CD8+ T cells sorted from blood, obtained in a trial of the OX40 agonist ivuxolimab. Receptors were obtained from an adult with an advanced solid tumor such as melanoma, head and neck, liver or kidney cancer.

CDR3 protein: CASSSSDEQYF. Written as DNA, the CDR3 is TGTGCCAGCTCATCTTCAGACGAGCAGTACTTC. The rearrangement joins TRBV18 to TRBJ2-7; D is unclear. In germline, CDR1 is KGHSH, CDR2 LQKENI. V was cut by 5 bases and J by 5 bases, with 7 bases left in between. This CDR3 has 11 residues.

The chain employs TRBV21-1 and TRBJ1-1; the D call TRBD1 from the table was never checked on the DNA. TRBV21-1 is a known pseudogene. The CDR3 contains 19 residues. DNA for the CDR3: TGTGCCAGCAGCAAATCGGCCGGGACAGGGGGACCGATGAACACTGAAGCTTTCTTT. Amino acids: CASSKSAGTGGPMNTEAFF.

The chain recombines TRBV5-1 with TRBJ1-1; D not certain. This CDR3 is 14 amino acids long. Germline V gene sequence: CDR1 SGHRS, CDR2 YFSETQ. V lost 5 bases to trimming and J lost 0 bases, with 11 bases between them. CDR3 sequence reads: CASSQRDMNTEAFF. The CDR3 DNA follows: TGCGCCAGCAGTCAGCGTGATATGAACACTGAAGCTTTCTTT.

In this sample, this clone turned up a few times. This chain links TRBV5-4 with TRBJ2-1, with D unclear. There are 13 residues in the CDR3. V was pared by 0 bases and J by 1 base, with 2 bases between. Germline values: CDR1 SGHNT, CDR2 YYREEE (reference sequence). The CDR3 spells CASSLGSYNEQFF. CDR3 coding DNA: TGTGCCAGCAGCTTGGGGTCCTACAATGAGCAGTTCTTC.

This chain links TRBV7-6 with TRBJ1-5; 10 bases agree with TRBD1. Per the germline V gene, CDR1 is SGHVS and CDR2 is FNYEAQ. CDR3 length: 15 amino acids. V was clipped by 3 bases and J by 6 bases; unmatched bases: 5. CDR3 nucleotides: TGTGCCAGCAGCTTTAGACAGGGGGCCTCTCAGCCCCAGCATTTT. Its protein product is CASSFRQGASQPQHF. Filled out from reference TRBV7-6 and TRBJ1-5, the complete variable domain reads GAGVSQSPRYKVTKRGQDVALRCDPISGHVSLYWYRQALGQGPEFLTYFNYEAQQDKSGLPNDRFSAERPEGSISTLTIQRTEQRDSAMYRCASSFRQGASQPQHFGDGTRLSIL.

The chain couples TRBV7-6 to TRBJ2-1; 8 bases are a match to TRBD2. Germline CDR1 is SGHVS and CDR2 is FNYEAQ. J lost 9 bases, V lost 1 base, and 5 bases had no gene match. This CDR3 comprises 14 residues. Written as DNA, the CDR3 is TGTGCCAGCAGCTTAGGAGCGGGAGACGGTGAGCAGTTCTTC. Its translation: CASSLGAGDGEQFF.

The chain couples TRBV7-2 to TRBJ2-6, with TRBD1 matching over 8 bases. Germline CDR1 reads SGHTA; CDR2 reads FQGNSA. The CDR3 extends over 17 amino acids. V lost 5 bases, J lost 0 bases, and 6 bases stayed unmatched. The CDR3 region is CASSPRTGSSGANVLTF. CDR3 in DNA: TGTGCCAGCAGCCCTAGGACAGGGAGCTCTGGGGCCAACGTCCTGACTTTC.